This TCR beta chain was observed in a study of blood T cell repertoires in COVID-19 (TCRdb year 2020). Notes on the research overall: Samples from collaborators originated in the United States, Italy and Spain and spanned both the acute and convalescent phases of COVID-19. Where available, HLA class I and class II types were taken from metadata supplied by the sample provider and were not determined by assay-based typing. A de-identified subject ID, COVID-19 status, age in years and sex were almost always included in the sample metadata. Subjects who had been exposed to COVID-19, were actively infected with it, or had recovered from it provided the deeply sampled blood TCRbeta repertoires that made up the dataset. The repertoires were released in a freely available public database intended as a resource for research on the immune response to SARS-CoV-2. The prospective study material was composed of cDNA or gDNA derived from T cells, B-cell-depleted T cells, or PBMCs. Samples were obtained from the ongoing ImmuneRACE study (first 160 participants) and from over 1,000 subjects provided by 6 global collaborators. Paper-wide results and their limitations: The amount of clinical and demographic metadata varied by source and participant and was provided uncurated.

Relative to germline, V is missing 6 bases and J is missing 6 bases, with 5 bases of the junction outside any gene match. In the germline V gene, CDR1 corresponds to SQVTM and CDR2 to ANQGSEA. Including the terminal cysteine and phenylalanine, the CDR3 comprises 11 residues. Only the CDR3 region is kept as DNA, spanning 33 bases read in frame from base 1. Each collaborating institution followed its own protocols to collect whole blood in K2EDTA tubes. Collaborator samples were shipped for TCRbeta analysis as frozen whole blood, isolated PBMCs, or DNA extracted from either sample type. This clone has at least ten counts. Its specific antigen is unknown. No qualities accompany the bases; no much larger clone lies one base away. TCRbeta CDR3 regions were amplified from genomic DNA using the immunoSEQ Assay, a bias-controlled multiplex PCR. The published analysis was carried out like this. Nucleated cell counts per sample were estimated from amplification of reference gene primers within the assay. To quantify the absolute abundance of each unique TCRbeta CDR3 rearrangement, sequence reads were collapsed and filtered. For each sample, productive Simpson clonality was calculated as the square root of Simpson's diversity index over productive rearrangements. Entries here come from immuneACCESS through TCRdb and include only in-frame sequences with V and J called. Some clones fail to appear in such tables; in the studies checked, an unresolved V gene covers under half of the shortfall, and the cause of the remainder is unknown. That table supplies the V and J calls and clone size; D and trimming were determined from the DNA. This sample is represented by approximately 150,000 clones; 84% of them were singletons. The ten largest clones represent about 7.8% of the sample.

The receptor was isolated from a woman between 45 and 60 years old in a cohort sampled during active or convalescent COVID-19. Sequenced: peripheral blood. Recombination connected TRBV29-1 to TRBJ2-7, with TRBD1 identical over 7 junction bases. The DNA reads as follows: TGCAGCGTAACTCAGGGGGTCGAGCAGTACTTC. Its translation reads: CSVTQGVEQYF.